This is a list of T cell receptor beta chains from one sample in a study of blood T cell repertoires in COVID-19. The data were produced by immunoSEQ multiplex PCR, yet TCRdb's version contains in-frame clones alone and is incomplete. The table has some 140,000 clones, approximately 88% seen once. Sequenced: peripheral blood. The origin of the receptors is a man in his sixties with acute or convalescent COVID-19. Each CDR3 is given with its conserved first and last residue. D genes are given only for firm matches. Where a row states a size, it is once, few, many or the class of an expanded clone; other rows omit it.

once	TRBD1	TRBV27	TRBJ2-7	TGTGCCAGCAGTTTCCTTCCGGGACAGGGGACTAACGAGCAGTACTTC	CASSFLPGQGTNEQYF
NA	NA	TRBV5-3	TRBJ1-1	TGTGCCAGAAGCCGCGGGCCCACTGAAGCTTTCTTT	CARSRGPTEAFF
NA	TRBD2	TRBV3-1/TRBV3-2	TRBJ2-3	TGTGCCAGCAGCCAAAGGGCACTAGCGGGAGCCGATACGCAGTATTTT	CASSQRALAGADTQYF
NA	TRBD1	TRBV3-1/TRBV3-2	TRBJ2-7	TGTGCCAGCAGCCAAACCGGACAGGATTTTTACGAGCAGTACTTC	CASSQTGQDFYEQYF
NA	TRBD1	TRBV30	TRBJ1-1	TGTGCCTGGAAGGCAGGGGGAGCTGAAGCTTTCTTT	CAWKAGGAEAFF
NA	TRBD1	TRBV6-6	TRBJ2-7	TGTGCCAGCAGTTACACAGGGGACCACGAGCAGTACTTC	CASSYTGDHEQYF
few	NA	TRBV3-1/TRBV3-2	TRBJ2-2	TGTGCCAGCAGCCTAACGGCCGGGGAGCTGTTTTTT	CASSLTAGELFF
NA	NA	TRBV2	TRBJ1-2	TGTGCCAGCAGTGACCGAGGGGGCTACACCTTC	CASSDRGGYTF
NA	NA	TRBV2	TRBJ1-5	TGTGCCAGCAGTGTGACCGGGTCCAATCAGCCCCAGCATTTT	CASSVTGSNQPQHF
NA	TRBD1	TRBV20-1	TRBJ1-2	TGCAGTGCTAGTTCGACAGGGGACGACTATGGCTACACCTTC	CSASSTGDDYGYTF
NA	NA	TRBV19	TRBJ1-2	TGTGCCAGTAGTGACAGGAGTTCCCCTTCTAACTATGGCTACACCTTC	CASSDRSSPSNYGYTF
NA	NA	TRBV20-1	TRBJ1-2	TGCAGTGCTAGTAACAGGGAACCAACTCGTAAAGTCTACACCTTC	CSASNREPTRKVYTF
NA	TRBD2	TRBV5-1	TRBJ2-3	TGCGCCAGCAGCTATAGCGGGGTCCTCACAGATACGCAGTATTTT	CASSYSGVLTDTQYF
NA	TRBD1	TRBV6-6	TRBJ1-1	TGTGCCAGCAGTTACGGACAGGACACTGAAGCTTTCTTT	CASSYGQDTEAFF
NA	NA	TRBV9	TRBJ2-7	TGTGCCAGCAGCGTGCAGGGGAGGGAAGAGCAGTACTTC	CASSVQGREEQYF
NA	TRBD1	TRBV18	TRBJ1-2	TGTGCCAGCTCACGGGACAGGGGGCTTGATGGCTACACCTTC	CASSRDRGLDGYTF
NA	TRBD2	TRBV5-1	TRBJ2-5	TGCGCCAGCAGCTTGGGGGTGCTAGCGGGGGCCCAAGAGACCCAGTACTTC	CASSLGVLAGAQETQYF
once	TRBD1	TRBV24-1	TRBJ1-2	TGTGCCACCAGTCCTGACAGGGTAAACTATGGCTACACCTTC	CATSPDRVNYGYTF
NA	TRBD1	TRBV5-1	TRBJ2-5	TGCGCCAGCAGCACAAGACAGGGGGCGCAAGAGACCCAGTACTTC	CASSTRQGAQETQYF
NA	NA	TRBV27	TRBJ2-6	TGTGCCAGCAGGGTGACAGGTAGCTCTGGGGCCAACGTCCTGACTTTC	CASRVTGSSGANVLTF
NA	TRBD2	TRBV18	TRBJ2-5	TGTGCCAGCTCACCGAGGGTAGCGGGAGAAGAGACCCAGTACTTC	CASSPRVAGEETQYF
NA	NA	TRBV19	TRBJ1-3	TGTGCCTGCAGATCCTCTGGAAACACCATATATTTT	CACRSSGNTIYF
NA	NA	TRBV5-1	TRBJ2-1	TGCGCCAGCAGCTTCCCCCCTAGCTCCTACAATGAGCAGTTCTTC	CASSFPPSSYNEQFF
NA	NA	TRBV24-1	TRBJ2-7	TGTGCCACCAGTGGGGCAGCTGACTCCTACGAGCAGTACTTC	CATSGAADSYEQYF
NA	TRBD2	TRBV5-1	TRBJ2-1	TGCGCCAGCAGCTCACAGTTAGCGGGGGGTTTGAATGAGCAGTTCTTC	CASSSQLAGGLNEQFF
few	NA	TRBV14	TRBJ1-1	TGTGCCAGCAGCCAGGGGTTCAGGAGGCGAGGTGAAGCTTTCTTT	CASSQGFRRRGEAFF
NA	NA	TRBV9	TRBJ2-2	TGTGCCAGCAGCGCGACTGGAAACACCGGGGAGCTGTTTTTT	CASSATGNTGELFF
once	TRBD2	TRBV11-2	TRBJ2-1	TGTGCCAGCAGCTTCGGGAGGACTAGCGGCTACAATGAGCAGTTCTTC	CASSFGRTSGYNEQFF
once	TRBD1	TRBV25-1	TRBJ1-2	TGTGCCAGCAGGGACAGGATCTATGGCTACACCTTC	CASRDRIYGYTF
NA	NA	TRBV5-1	TRBJ2-2	TGCGCCAGCAGGTCGACAGGCGCGAACACCGGGGAGCTGTTTTTT	CASRSTGANTGELFF
NA	TRBD1	TRBV2	TRBJ2-4	TGTGCCGGTTCCAAGGACAGGGATGGCATTCAGTACTTC	CAGSKDRDGIQYF
NA	NA	TRBV7-3	TRBJ2-7	TGTGCCAGCAGCCCGGACACGAGAGTCTACGAGCAGTACTTC	CASSPDTRVYEQYF
NA	NA	TRBV6-1	TRBJ1-1	TGTGCCAGCAGTGAGGGGCAGGCAGTCACTGAAGCTTTCTTT	CASSEGQAVTEAFF
NA	TRBD2	TRBV10-3	TRBJ2-3	TGTGCCATCAGTCGACTAGCGGGAAGCACAGATACGCAGTATTTT	CAISRLAGSTDTQYF
NA	TRBD1	TRBV5-1	TRBJ1-1	TGCGCCAGCAGCGTACCGGGACAGGTAAACACTGAAGCTTTCTTT	CASSVPGQVNTEAFF
NA	TRBD1	TRBV19	TRBJ1-5	TGTGCCAGTAGTCTAATAACCCGGACAGGGTTTGGGCAGCCCCAGCATTTT	CASSLITRTGFGQPQHF
NA	TRBD2	TRBV24-1	TRBJ2-1	TGTGCCACCGGACTAGCGGGAGTAAATGAGCAGTTCTTC	CATGLAGVNEQFF
NA	NA	TRBV6-5	TRBJ2-2	TGTGCCAGCTCCCAGAGCAGGGCGAACACCGGGGAGCTGTTTTTT	CASSQSRANTGELFF
NA	TRBD1	TRBV7-3	TRBJ1-2	TGTGCCAGCAGCACGACAGGGGGCGCGGATGGCTACACCTTC	CASSTTGGADGYTF
NA	NA	TRBV5-1	TRBJ2-1	TGCGCCAGCAGCTTGGCGGACAGTTACAATGAGCAGTTCTTC	CASSLADSYNEQFF
NA	NA	TRBV29-1	TRBJ1-3	TGCAGCGTTGCTAACGGAAACACCATATATTTT	CSVANGNTIYF
NA	NA	TRBV14	TRBJ1-2	TGTGCCAGCAGCCTGCGGGGGGGAGGAATCTATGGCTACACCTTC	CASSLRGGGIYGYTF
few	NA	TRBV5-4	TRBJ2-2	TGTGCCAGCAGCTTGGGCCAGTCGAACACCGGGGAGCTGTTTTTT	CASSLGQSNTGELFF
NA	TRBD1	TRBV19	TRBJ1-2	TGTGCCAGTAGTATTCATGACAGGGGGATCGGGTACGACTATGGCTACACCTTC	CASSIHDRGIGYDYGYTF
NA	TRBD1	TRBV6-6	TRBJ1-5	TGTGCCAGCAGCGACAGGGAAAATCAGCCCCAGCATTTT	CASSDRENQPQHF
NA	TRBD2	TRBV24-1	TRBJ2-1	TGTGCCACCAGCCCGAGACTAGCCAGGGAGCAGTTCTTC	CATSPRLAREQFF
NA	TRBD1	TRBV14	TRBJ2-1	TGTGCCAGCAGCCAGGGTTGGACAGGGGGCTGGAATGAGCAGTTCTTC	CASSQGWTGGWNEQFF
NA	NA	TRBV30	TRBJ2-1	TGTGCCTGGAGTAGAGGAGCAGGGGCAGGAAATGAGCAGTTCTTC	CAWSRGAGAGNEQFF